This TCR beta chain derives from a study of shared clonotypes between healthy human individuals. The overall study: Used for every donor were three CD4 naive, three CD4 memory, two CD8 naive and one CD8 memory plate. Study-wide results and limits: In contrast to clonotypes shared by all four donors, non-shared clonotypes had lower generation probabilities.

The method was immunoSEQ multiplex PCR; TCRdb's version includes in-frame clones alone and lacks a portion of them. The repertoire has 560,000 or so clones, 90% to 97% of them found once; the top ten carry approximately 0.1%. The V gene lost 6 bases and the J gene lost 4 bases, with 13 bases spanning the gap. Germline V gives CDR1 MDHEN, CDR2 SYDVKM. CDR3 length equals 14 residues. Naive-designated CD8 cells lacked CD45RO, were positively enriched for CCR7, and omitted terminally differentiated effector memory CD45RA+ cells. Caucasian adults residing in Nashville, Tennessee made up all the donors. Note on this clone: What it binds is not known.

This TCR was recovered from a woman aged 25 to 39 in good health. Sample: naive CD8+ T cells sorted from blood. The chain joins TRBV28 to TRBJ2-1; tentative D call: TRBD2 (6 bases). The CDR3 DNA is TGTGCCAGCAGACCCGGGAGCACTTACAATGAGCAGTTCTTC. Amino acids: CASRPGSTYNEQFF.